A selection of T cell receptor beta chains follows, all from one sample in a study of blood T cell repertoires in COVID-19. The method was immunoSEQ multiplex PCR; TCRdb's version includes in-frame clones alone and lacks a portion of them. The sample includes a few hundred thousand clones, approximately 80% of them seen just once. What was sequenced was peripheral blood. The receptor source for this set is an elderly woman with active or convalescent COVID-19. Both conserved end residues are part of each CDR3. The D gene is left open where the match is weak. Clone sizes are given selectively: once, few, many, or a class where the clone is expanded.

clone_size	j_call	v_call	d_call	cdr3_nt	cdr3_aa
-	TRBJ1-1	TRBV3-1/TRBV3-2	-	TGTGCCAGCAGCCACAGCATAACAGGGAACACTGAAGCTTTCTTT	CASSHSITGNTEAFF
few	TRBJ2-1	TRBV5-4	-	TGTGCCAGCAGCGCCACCGGTGGGAGCTCCTACAATGAGCAGTTCTTC	CASSATGGSSYNEQFF
-	TRBJ1-2	TRBV7-9	-	TGTGCCAGCAGCTTTCAGGGTGACTATGGCTACACCTTC	CASSFQGDYGYTF
-	TRBJ1-1	TRBV11-3	TRBD1	TGTGCCAGCAGCTTTCGACAGGGAGGCACTGAAGCTTTCTTT	CASSFRQGGTEAFF
-	TRBJ1-2	TRBV5-1	-	TGCGCCAGCAGCTTCTCAGGGGAGAATGGCTACACCTTC	CASSFSGENGYTF
-	TRBJ2-3	TRBV28	-	TGTGCCAGCCAAAGATATATCCCCTTAGCGGCTAGCACAGATACGCAGTATTTT	CASQRYIPLAASTDTQYF
-	TRBJ2-3	TRBV2	TRBD1	TGTGCCACCCTAAGACAGGGTGCAGATACGCAGTATTTT	CATLRQGADTQYF
-	TRBJ2-3	TRBV6-2/TRBV6-3	TRBD1	TGTGCCAGCAGTTACAGACAGGGGGCATCCACAGATACGCAGTATTTT	CASSYRQGASTDTQYF
-	TRBJ2-7	TRBV19	-	TGTGCCAGTAACCAAGGACAGCTTACTTACGAGCAGTACTTC	CASNQGQLTYEQYF
-	TRBJ2-7	TRBV7-2	TRBD1	TGTGCCAGCAGCTTAAGGTGGGACAGCTTCTACGAGCAGTACTTC	CASSLRWDSFYEQYF
-	TRBJ2-5	TRBV3-1/TRBV3-2	TRBD2	TGTGCCAGCAGCCAAGATGGGGGACTAGCGGGGGGAACAGAGACCCAGTACTTC	CASSQDGGLAGGTETQYF
-	TRBJ2-3	TRBV7-2	TRBD2	TGTGCCAGCAGCTACGGGGGGGATACGCAGTATTTT	CASSYGGDTQYF
-	TRBJ2-7	TRBV6-6	TRBD1	TGTGCCAGCAGTTACGCGGGACAGGGCCAGAACGAGCAGTACTTC	CASSYAGQGQNEQYF
-	TRBJ1-6	TRBV7-9	TRBD1	TGTGCCAGCAATACGGGACAGGGGAATTCACCCCTCCACTTT	CASNTGQGNSPLHF
-	TRBJ2-3	TRBV19	TRBD1	TGTGCCAGTAGTATCCGGGACAGGAGCACAGATACGCAGTATTTT	CASSIRDRSTDTQYF
-	TRBJ2-7	TRBV11-3	-	TGTGCCAGCAGCGTAGACAGGCCCTACGAGCAGTACTTC	CASSVDRPYEQYF
-	TRBJ2-2	TRBV15	-	TGTGCCACCAGCAGGGGGGGGCAAAACACCGGGGAGCTGTTTTTT	CATSRGGQNTGELFF